The rows below give T cell receptor beta chains drawn from one sample of a study of T-cell memory formation after mild COVID-19. A single record per CDR3 protein comes from TCRdb applying MiXCR to the 5' RACE reads. The sample yields over 150,000 distinct CDR3 sequences, roughly 13% seen once. The sequenced sample was PBMCs or a T cell subset sorted from them (not recorded which). These receptors were collected from a man between 18 and 29 years old who had mild COVID-19 (a few samples of this study predate the infection). Cell type and time point are not known. Both conserved end residues are part of each CDR3.

cdr3_length j_call v_call cdr3_aa
14 TRBJ2-3 TRBV9 CASSARTSVDTQYF
15 TRBJ1-1 TRBV28 CASNLNTGRGTEAFF
17 TRBJ2-3 TRBV7-9 CASSLSGGAPSTDTQYF
17 TRBJ2-5 TRBV7-2 CASSRELAGGYQETQYF
15 TRBJ1-5 TRBV4-1 CASSQGGGIQSAQHF
13 TRBJ2-2 TRBV4-3 CASSLLASGELFF
15 TRBJ1-1 TRBV7-2 CASSRVQGGYTEAFF
15 TRBJ1-2 TRBV12-3/TRBV12-4 CASSSYPGGGYGYTF
15 TRBJ1-2 TRBV7-2 CASSPYLGLGYGYTF
15 TRBJ2-5 TRBV5-1 CASSPRQGRQETQYF
13 TRBJ2-1 TRBV10-3 CAISSGGRDEQFF
14 TRBJ2-3 TRBV28 CASKVPGGGDTQYF
16 TRBJ1-2 TRBV20-1 CSARLPGNVKVYGYTF
16 TRBJ2-6 TRBV18 CASSPSRAQGANVLTF
16 TRBJ1-2 TRBV20-1 CSARAISGTKNYGYTF
13 TRBJ1-2 TRBV7-9 CASSYESHYGYTF
16 TRBJ2-3 TRBV7-6 CASSPWTSGGQDTQYF
15 TRBJ2-2 TRBV7-3 CASSPWITNTGELFF
14 TRBJ2-7 TRBV2 CASSRDRETYEQYF
16 TRBJ2-1 TRBV7-6 CASSPSQGSRYNEQLF
16 TRBJ1-5 TRBV4-2 CASSQDLSDSNQPQHF
13 TRBJ1-2 TRBV6-5 CASSYSNAEGYTF
16 TRBJ1-1 TRBV5-1 CASSGGHVYSNTEAFF
15 TRBJ1-4 TRBV4-1 CASSQPGQTNEKLFF
16 TRBJ2-1 TRBV7-6 CASSLDRPSSYNEQFF
16 TRBJ2-1 TRBV7-2 CASSLAGRLTRDEQFF
15 TRBJ2-5 TRBV7-8 CASTTIDSVQETQYF
14 TRBJ2-2 TRBV28 CASFVKGGTGELFF
15 TRBJ1-1 TRBV2 CASSEFRATNTEAFF
16 TRBJ2-3 TRBV20-1 CSASGTELTSTDTQYF
15 TRBJ1-4 TRBV12-3/TRBV12-4 CASSPRAATNEKLFF
18 TRBJ2-1 TRBV7-2 CASSPGPGLRGTYNEQFF
17 TRBJ2-5 TRBV4-2 CASRLDPTGPALETQYF
16 TRBJ2-7 TRBV4-3 CASSQRAPGAGNEQYF
13 TRBJ2-5 TRBV29-1 CSVESGFRETQYF
15 TRBJ1-1 TRBV9 CASSGRGQGETEAFF
12 TRBJ2-3 TRBV29-1 CSVGTSGDTQYF
11 TRBJ2-1 TRBV6-2/TRBV6-3 CASSSRYEQFF
14 TRBJ2-1 TRBV5-6 CASSSVSGYNEQFF
16 TRBJ2-7 TRBV12-5 CASGLTGGDSSYEQYF
20 TRBJ2-6 TRBV4-3 CASSQDVGTGGLAGANVLTF
16 TRBJ2-7 TRBV6-5 CASSLRGGTEGYEQYF
16 TRBJ2-3 TRBV4-1 CASSQEWAPSADTQYF
16 TRBJ2-3 TRBV7-8 CASSLQTLDWGDTQYF
16 TRBJ2-1 TRBV4-1 CASSQIGTAFYNEQFF
17 TRBJ2-3 TRBV5-1 CASSLGSQGTSTDTQYF
17 TRBJ2-2 TRBV18 CASSPRHGGTNTGELFF
13 TRBJ1-5 TRBV20-1 CSARGDSNQPQHF
14 TRBJ2-5 TRBV5-1 CASTLGTGYETQYF
13 TRBJ2-5 TRBV20-1 CSALSPGQETQYF
16 TRBJ2-3 TRBV7-9 CASSLVVGEETDTQYF
17 TRBJ2-5 TRBV6-5 CASSRYRGLGYQETQYF
18 TRBJ2-1 TRBV5-1 CASSLAGTGGPSYNEQFF